This TCR beta chain was found in a study of CD8 T cells in ankylosing spondylitis. General observations from the study: One TCR beta motif, made up of about 8 highly homologous variants, appeared characteristic of ankylosing spondylitis blood. There were earlier reports of some motif variants in reactive arthritis synovial fluid and blood.

This clonotype showed up many times. Its cognate antigen is unknown. Making the TCR beta libraries involved quantitative 5'-RACE with molecular barcodes. Via MiXCR, TCRdb re-called the 5' RACE reads, giving one row per CDR3 protein. The sample has fewer than 550,000 distinct CDR3 sequences, approximately 5% seen once; the top ten hold roughly 3.2%. This TCR was recovered from a male donor with ankylosing spondylitis. Specimen: blood, either unsorted or a sorted T cell fraction (not recorded which).

CDR3 in DNA: TGCAGCTCCCGCGGGAGCACAGATACGCAGTATTTT. It codes for CSSRGSTDTQYF. V gene TRBV29-1 combines with J gene TRBJ2-3; tentative D call: TRBD2 (5 bases). Germline values: CDR1 SQVTM, CDR2 ANQGSEA. V was clipped by 8 bases and J by 0 bases, with 9 bases between them. The length of the CDR3 is 12 residues.